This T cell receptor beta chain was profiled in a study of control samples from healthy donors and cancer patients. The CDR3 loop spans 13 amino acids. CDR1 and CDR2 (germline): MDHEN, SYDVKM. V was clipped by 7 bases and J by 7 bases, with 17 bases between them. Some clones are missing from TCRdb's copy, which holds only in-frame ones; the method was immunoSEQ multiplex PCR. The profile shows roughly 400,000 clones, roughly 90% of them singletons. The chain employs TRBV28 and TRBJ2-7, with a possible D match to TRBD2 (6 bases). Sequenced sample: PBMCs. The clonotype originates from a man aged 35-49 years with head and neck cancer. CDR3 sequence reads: CASTGGLIGEQYF. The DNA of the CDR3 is TGTGCCAGCACTGGGGGGTTAATTGGAGAGCAGTACTTC.